This paragraph covers one T cell receptor (beta chain) sequence. Antigen: not known. The same CDR3 also results from other DNA sequences found in this sample. Samples underwent the assay at deep level. Clones were sequenced by immunoSEQ multiplex PCR, and TCRdb holds only the in-frame ones, with some missing. The sample has roughly 600,000 clones, roughly 98% seen once. The data were taken from a study of shared clonotypes between healthy human individuals. Findings of the study overall: Represented diversity, genetic and exposure-history alike, was limited by few donors. Shared clonotypes across all four donors exceeded non-shared ones in generation probability.

Selected positively for CCR7 and CD45RO-negative, naive CD8 cells excluded terminally differentiated effector memory CD45RA+ cells. HIV-negative, healthy adults without recent acute infections or vaccinations were the donors. This receptor was taken from a man under 40 in good health. Sequencing input: naive CD8+ T cells sorted from blood.

CDR3 amino acids: CASSLTYEQYF. The CDR3 DNA reads as TGTGCCAGCAGCTTAACTTACGAGCAGTACTTC. The chain carries TRBV7-9 and TRBJ2-7; D is uncertain. The CDR3 spans 11 residues. V lost 2 bases and J 4 bases, leaving 3 bases between the germline ends. Germline values: CDR1 SEHNR, CDR2 FQNEAQ (reference sequence). The variable domain in full, with the rest retrieved from reference TRBV7-9 and TRBJ2-7, is DTGVSQNPRHKITKRGQNVTFRCDPISEHNRLYWYRQTLGQGPEFLTYFQNEAQLEKSRLLSDRFSAERPKGSFSTLEIQRTEQGDSAMYLCASSLTYEQYFGPGTRLTVT.